This entry lists 10 T cell receptor beta chains sequenced from one sample in a study of tissue T cells after allogeneic stem cell transplantation. As to time point: mouse harvest day 14 after allogeneic transplant. Tail vein injection delivered 10^7 T-cell-depleted bone marrow cells and 10^6 splenic CD5+ T cells. TCRdb's copy holds only in-frame clones and misses some; the assay was immunoSEQ multiplex PCR. The sample lists about 9,000 clones; 36% were seen once. The specimen sequenced was skin. Source of these receptors: a female BALB/c mouse given C57BL/6 T cells with graft-versus-host disease after an allogeneic hematopoietic cell transplant.

There are a few counts of this clone. Germline and genes here are mouse. CDR3 bases read: TGCTCCAGCAGTCTACAAGCAAACTCCGACTACACC. It specifies CSSSLQANSDYT. The whole CDR3 reads CSSSLQANSDYTF. The V gene is TRBV23, the J gene TRBJ1-2; TRBD1, the D gene given by the table, was not confirmed from the DNA. The CDR3 goes on 1 residue after the read ends, and that part is filled in from the germline J gene. The CDR3 length is 13 residues. CDR1 KGHTA and CDR2 FQNQQP come from the germline V gene. The full variable domain, with the rest looked up from reference TRBV23 and TRBJ1-2, is DAAVTQKPRYLIKMKGQEAEMKCIPEKGHTAVFWYQQKQSKELKFLIYFQNQQPLDQIDMVKERFSAVCPSSSLCSLGIRTCEAEDSALYLCSSSLQANSDYTFGSGTRLLVI.

A note on this clone: Mouse names are used for the genes. The read halts 1 residue ahead of the CDR3 end, with the missing end drawn from the germline J gene. The V gene is TRBV19, the J gene TRBJ2-7, with 8 bases fitting TRBD2. Germline lookup yields CDR1 FNHDT and CDR2 SITEND (reference sequence). Unmatched junction bases numbered 7, after V lost 5 bases and J lost 0 bases. The CDR3 is 15 amino acids. The part of the CDR3 DNA that was read is TGTGCCAGCAGGGGGTACTGGGGGAACTCCTATGAACAGTAC. It yields the protein CASRGYWGNSYEQY. The full-length CDR3 reads as CASRGYWGNSYEQYF.

This clone appeared a few times. Gene labels here are mouse ones. The read stops 1 residue short of the end of the CDR3; the missing end is completed from the germline J gene. The sample contains more than one DNA sequence encoding this CDR3. The chain links TRBV26 to TRBJ2-7; 9 nucleotides match TRBD1. The J segment lost 7 bases and the V segment lost 4 bases, leaving 2 bases of the junction unmatched. The CDR3 is 12 residues long. CDR1 and CDR2 (germline): KGHPV, FQNQEV (reference sequence). The DNA read from the CDR3 is TGTGCCAGCAGTCCGGACAGGGGAGAACAGTAC. Amino acid sequence: CASSPDRGEQY. The full CDR3 is CASSPDRGEQYF. Supplemented by reference TRBV26 and TRBJ2-7, the full variable domain reads NSKVIQTPRYLVKGQGQKAKMRCIPEKGHPVVFWYQQNKNNEFKFLINFQNQEVLQQIDMTEKRFSAECPSNSPCSLEIQSSEAGDSALYLCASSPDRGEQYFGPGTRLTVL.

By share, this clone counts as medium-sized. Gene names follow the mouse nomenclature. With the read ending 1 residue before the CDR3 end, the germline J gene is used to fill in that end. The rearrangement uses TRBV16 and TRBJ2-7; no definite D call. Germline V gene sequence: CDR1 SGHSA, CDR2 FRNQAP. V was pared by 2 bases and J by 4 bases, with 6 bases between. The CDR3 has 12 amino acids. Partial CDR3 DNA: TGTGCAAGCAGCTTACAGTCTTATGAACAGTAC. Protein: CASSLQSYEQY. The entire CDR3 sequence reads CASSLQSYEQYF. The complete variable domain, with remaining parts taken from reference TRBV16 and TRBJ2-7, reads NAGVIQTPRHKVTGKGQEATLWCEPISGHSAVFWYRQTIVQGLEFLTYFRNQAPIDDSGMPKERFSAQMPNQSHSTLKIQSTQPQDSAVYLCASSLQSYEQYFGPGTRLTVL.

Notes on this clone: The gene names here belong to mouse. The read gets to within 1 residue of the CDR3 end, and the germline J gene fills in the rest. The V gene is TRBV26, the J gene TRBJ1-2, with 11 positions matching TRBD1. Germline-derived CDR1 and CDR2 are KGHPV and FQNQEV (reference sequence). V was clipped by 6 bases and J by 0 bases; unmatched bases: 0. This CDR3 is built from 14 residues. CDR3 DNA (partial): TGTGCCAGCAGGGGACAGGGGGCAAACTCCGACTACACC. It translates to CASRGQGANSDYT. The entire CDR3 sequence reads CASRGQGANSDYTF.

Comments on this clone: The gene symbols are mouse symbols. The CDR3 end falls 1 residue outside the read, so it is completed with the germline J gene. The chain combines TRBV1 with TRBJ1-1; the match to TRBD1 covers 9 bases. The CDR3 is 15 residues long. Germline V gives CDR1 NSQYPW, CDR2 LRSPGD (reference sequence). V shed 3 bases, J shed 2 bases, and the junction held 4 bases outside the gene matches. CDR3 protein: CTCSARDRVNTEVFF. The sequenced CDR3 bases are TGCACCTGCAGTGCCCGGGACAGGGTTAACACAGAAGTCTTC. Filled out from reference TRBV1 and TRBJ1-1, the complete variable domain reads VTLLEQNPRWRLVPRGQAVNLRCILKNSQYPWMSWYQQDLQKQLQWLFTLRSPGDKEVKSLPGADYLATRVTDTELRLQVANMSQGRTLYCTCSARDRVNTEVFFGKGTRLTVV.

As concerns this clone: The gene names given are mouse names. The sequenced fragment ends 1 residue before the CDR3 boundary, so the rest is inferred from the germline J gene. V is TRBV26 and J is TRBJ2-4; weak D call: TRBD1 (6 bases). Trimming pared 6 bases from V and 3 bases from J, leaving 10 bases between. This CDR3 comprises 13 residues. CDR1 and CDR2 from the germline V gene are KGHPV and FQNQEV (reference sequence). CDR3 in amino acids: CASSQGRQNTLYF. CDR3 DNA, as far as it was read: TGTGCCAGCAGCCAGGGGAGACAAAACACCTTGTAC.

As for this clone: The listed genes are named as in mouse. The read is 1 residue too short to cover the CDR3 end, so that end is filled in from the germline J gene. The gene calls are TRBV2 and TRBJ2-7; D gene ambiguous. Trimming took 0 bases from V and 4 from J, leaving 4 bases between them. Germline V CDR1 and CDR2: LGHNA, YSYQKL. CDR3 length equals 12 residues. The CDR3 sequence: CASSQEGYEQYF. Incomplete CDR3 DNA: TGTGCCAGCAGCCAAGAGGGGTATGAACAGTAC.

A remark on this clone: Genes and germline are mouse. The read comes to an end 1 residue before the CDR3 does, leaving the germline J gene to fill in the end. The chain has TRBV3 and TRBJ1-1; 10 nucleotides agree with TRBD1. CDR3 length equals 15 residues. The junction had 4 bases not matched to a gene; V was cut back by 5 bases and J by 1 base. Germline V gives CDR1 SNHLY, CDR2 FYNGKV (reference sequence). CDR3 DNA (partial): TGTGCCAGCAGCCCGCGGACAGGGGGGAACACAGAAGTCTTC. This translates into CASSPRTGGNTEVF. The complete CDR3 sequence is CASSPRTGGNTEVFF. Based on the CDR3 plus reference TRBV3 and TRBJ1-1, the full variable domain is GPKVLQIPSHQIIDMGQMVTLNCDPVSNHLYFYWYKQILGQQMEFLVNFYNGKVMEKSKLFKDQFSVERPDGSYFTLKIQPTALEDSAVYFCASSPRTGGNTEVFFGKGTRLTVV.

A note on this clone: The gene names here belong to mouse. The read halts 1 residue ahead of the CDR3 end, with the missing end drawn from the germline J gene. This chain joins TRBV15 and TRBJ2-7; 9 positions match TRBD2. V was clipped by 1 base and J by 3 bases; unmatched bases: 1. Germline assignment: CDR1 SGHND and CDR2 FRSKSL. The CDR3 is 14 amino acids. The DNA read from the CDR3 is TGTGCCAGCAGTTTAGGGACTGGGGTCTATGAACAGTAC. Translated: CASSLGTGVYEQY. The whole CDR3 sequence is CASSLGTGVYEQYF. Using reference TRBV15 and TRBJ2-7 for the parts outside the CDR3, the full variable domain is DAGVTQTPRHEVAEKGQTIILKCEPVSGHNDLFWYRQTKIQGLELLSYFRSKSLMEDGGAFKDRFKAEMLNSSFSTLKIQPTEPKDSAVYLCASSLGTGVYEQYFGPGTRLTVL.